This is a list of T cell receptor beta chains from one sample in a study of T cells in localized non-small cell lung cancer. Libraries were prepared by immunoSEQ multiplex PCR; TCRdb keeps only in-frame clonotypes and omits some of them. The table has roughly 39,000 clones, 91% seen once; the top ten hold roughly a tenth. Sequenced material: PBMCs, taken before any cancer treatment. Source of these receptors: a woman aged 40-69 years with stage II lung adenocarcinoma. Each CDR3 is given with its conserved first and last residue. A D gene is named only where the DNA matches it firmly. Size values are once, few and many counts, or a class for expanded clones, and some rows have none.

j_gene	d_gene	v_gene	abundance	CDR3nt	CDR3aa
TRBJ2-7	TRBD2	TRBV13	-	TGTGCCAGCAGCTTAGAAGGAGTTTTGGGAGGGCCCTCAATTACCACCTACGAGCAGTACTTC	CASSLEGVLGGPSITTYEQYF
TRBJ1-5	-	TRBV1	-	TGCACCAGCAGCCAAAAACCCGGGGGCCGGGGCAATCAGCCCCAGCATTTT	CTSSQKPGGRGNQPQHF
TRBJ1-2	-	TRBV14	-	TGTGCCAGCAGCCGTAATACTGGGGGCAGCTATGGCTACACCTTC	CASSRNTGGSYGYTF
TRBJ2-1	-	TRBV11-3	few	TGTGCCAGCAGCAAAACAGGGCGGGGAGGTGAGCAGTTCTTC	CASSKTGRGGEQFF
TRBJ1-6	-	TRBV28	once	TGTGCCAGCAGTTCCCCGGCAGGGGACAATTCACCCCTCCACTTT	CASSSPAGDNSPLHF
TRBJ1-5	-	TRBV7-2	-	TGTGCCAGCAGCTTAGATGGGGGCAGGGGCCAGCCCCAGCATTTT	CASSLDGGRGQPQHF
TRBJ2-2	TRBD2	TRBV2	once	TGTGCCAGCAGTCTAGCGGGGCCCGGGGAGCTGTTTTTT	CASSLAGPGELFF
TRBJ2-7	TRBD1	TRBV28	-	TGTGCCAGCAGCCCCCACAGGGGCGGCTCCTACGAGCAGTACTTC	CASSPHRGGSYEQYF
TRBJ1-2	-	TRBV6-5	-	TGTGCCAGCAGTTCCATTTATGGCTACACCTTC	CASSSIYGYTF
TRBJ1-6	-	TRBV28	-	TGTGCCAGCAGTTTGAGAGGGGAAACCTATAATTCACCCCTCCACTTT	CASSLRGETYNSPLHF
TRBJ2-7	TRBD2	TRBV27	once	TGTGCCAGCAGTAACCAGCGGGACTACGAGCAGTACTTC	CASSNQRDYEQYF
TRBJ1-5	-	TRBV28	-	TGTGCCAGTGGAGGGCATGGCAATCAGCCCCAGCATTTT	CASGGHGNQPQHF
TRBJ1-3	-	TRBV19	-	TGTGCCAGTAGTATAGTCACTTCTGGAAACACCATATATTTT	CASSIVTSGNTIYF
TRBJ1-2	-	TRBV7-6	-	TGTGCCAGCAGTTCCGGGACGGTCCTGGGCTACACCTTC	CASSSGTVLGYTF
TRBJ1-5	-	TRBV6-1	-	TGTGCCAGCAGCCAACAGGACCTACTCAATCAGCCCCAGCATTTT	CASSQQDLLNQPQHF
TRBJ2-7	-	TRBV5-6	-	TGTGCCAGCAGCTTGCAGGGTTTTTACGAGCAGTACTTC	CASSLQGFYEQYF
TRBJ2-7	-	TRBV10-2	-	TGCGCCAGCAAACCGGACCGATTCCTTACCTACGAGCAGTACTTC	CASKPDRFLTYEQYF
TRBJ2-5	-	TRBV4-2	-	TGTGCCAGCAGCCAAGGTGGAGGGGTCCGCCAAGAGACCCAGTACTTC	CASSQGGGVRQETQYF
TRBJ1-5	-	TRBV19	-	TGTGCCAGTAGTATTAGGCTCGGGGAGGCTATTCAGCCCCAGCATTTT	CASSIRLGEAIQPQHF
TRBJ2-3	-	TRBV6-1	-	TGTGCCAGCTATCTTCGGGGGTTTTCCGATACGCAGTATTTT	CASYLRGFSDTQYF
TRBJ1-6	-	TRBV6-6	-	TGTGCCAGCAGTTATCAGTCTTATAATTCACCCCTCCACTTT	CASSYQSYNSPLHF
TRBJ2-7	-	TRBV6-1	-	TGTGCCAGCAGCCCAAGGTCCTACGAGCAGTACTTC	CASSPRSYEQYF
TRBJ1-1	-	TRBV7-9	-	TGTGCCAGCAGCTCCGGTCCTTCGCAGTGGACTGAAGCTTTCTTT	CASSSGPSQWTEAFF
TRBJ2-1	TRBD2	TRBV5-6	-	TGTGCCAGCAGCTTACGGCTAGCGGGTAGGAGTGAGCAGTTCTTC	CASSLRLAGRSEQFF
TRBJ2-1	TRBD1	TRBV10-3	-	TGTGCCATCAGTAATTATACTCTGACAGGGCACTACAATGAGCAGTTCTTC	CAISNYTLTGHYNEQFF
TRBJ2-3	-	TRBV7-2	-	TGTGCCAGCAGCTTAGTCATAACGGGTATGCAGTATTTT	CASSLVITGMQYF
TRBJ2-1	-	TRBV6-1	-	TGTGCCAGCAGTGCGGCAGCCCACAATGAGCAGTTCTTC	CASSAAAHNEQFF
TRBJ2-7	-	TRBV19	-	TGTGCCAGCGCGGGACACTACGAGCAGTACTTC	CASAGHYEQYF
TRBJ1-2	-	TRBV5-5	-	TGTGCCAGCAGCTTGACACGTAGGAAGATAGGCTACACCTTC	CASSLTRRKIGYTF
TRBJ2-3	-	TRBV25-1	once	TGTGCCAGCAGTGTAGAAAAGGATACGCAGTATTTT	CASSVEKDTQYF
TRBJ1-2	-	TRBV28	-	TGTGCCAGCAGTTTGCGGGGCCCTGGCTACACCTTC	CASSLRGPGYTF
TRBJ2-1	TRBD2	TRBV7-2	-	TGTGCCAGCAGCTTCTCTAGCGGGGGGTCCTACAATGAGCAGTTCTTC	CASSFSSGGSYNEQFF
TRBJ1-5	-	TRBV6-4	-	TGTGCCAGCATTCAGGATAGGGAGGGACAGCCCCAGCATTTT	CASIQDREGQPQHF
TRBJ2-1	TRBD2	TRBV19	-	TGTGCCAGTAGTCCCCCGCGGGGGGTCCCCTCCTACAATGAGCAGTTCTTC	CASSPPRGVPSYNEQFF
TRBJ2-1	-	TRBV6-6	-	TGTGCCAGCACAACCGGGAGCTACAATGAGCAGTTCTTC	CASTTGSYNEQFF
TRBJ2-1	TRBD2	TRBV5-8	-	TGTGCCAGCAGCTTGGACCTAGCGGGAGCCTCCGACAATGAGCAGTTCTTC	CASSLDLAGASDNEQFF
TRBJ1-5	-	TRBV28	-	TGTGCCAGCGGAGCCCAGGAGAGATTCTTTCTTGAGGATCAGCCCCAGCATTTT	CASGAQERFFLEDQPQHF
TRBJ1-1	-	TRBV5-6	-	TGTGCCAGCAGCTTGGACAGGTTGAACACTGAAGCTTTCTTT	CASSLDRLNTEAFF
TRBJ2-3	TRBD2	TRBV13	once	TGTGCCAGCAGCGAGACTAGCGGGATAAATACAGATACGCAGTATTTT	CASSETSGINTDTQYF
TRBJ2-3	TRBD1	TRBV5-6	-	TGTGCCAGCAGCTTCTCAGGGGGACCCACAGATACGCAGTATTTT	CASSFSGGPTDTQYF
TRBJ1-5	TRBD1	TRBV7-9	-	TGTGCCACGTCTACCGGGAGGACAGGGCCGAATCAGCCCCAGCATTTT	CATSTGRTGPNQPQHF
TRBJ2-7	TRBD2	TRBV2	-	TGTGCCAGCATAGCGGTAGCGGGAGGCTCCTACGAGCAGTACTTC	CASIAVAGGSYEQYF
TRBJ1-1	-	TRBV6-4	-	TGTGCCAGCAGTAACGAGAAGGACACTGAAGCTTTCTTT	CASSNEKDTEAFF
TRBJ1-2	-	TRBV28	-	TGTGCCAGCAGTTTAGGACAGCCGCTCTATGGCTACACCTTC	CASSLGQPLYGYTF
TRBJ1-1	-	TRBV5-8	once	TGTGCCAGCAGCGGGGGGCGCAGGATGAACACTGAAGCTTTCTTT	CASSGGRRMNTEAFF
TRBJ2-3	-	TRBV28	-	TGTGCCAGCAGTTCAGCTAGCACAGATACGCAGTATTTT	CASSSASTDTQYF
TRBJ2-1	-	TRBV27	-	TGTGCCAGCACGTTCAGGCTAGCGACAAACGATGAGCAGTTCTTC	CASTFRLATNDEQFF
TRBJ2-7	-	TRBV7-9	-	TGTGCCAGCAGCTTGGTAGACTACGAGCAGTACTTC	CASSLVDYEQYF
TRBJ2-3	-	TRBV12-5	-	TGTGCTCCTACCCGGGAACAGGGGACTCCTCACGGGGGGGGCCGCACAGATACGCAGTATTTT	CAPTREQGTPHGGGRTDTQYF
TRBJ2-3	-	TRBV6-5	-	TGTGCCAGCAGCCCAGGGGGCACAGATACGCAGTATTTT	CASSPGGTDTQYF
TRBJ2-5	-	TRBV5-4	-	TGTGCCAGCAGCAAAACAGGGTTGGTAAAAATGGAGACCCAGTACTTC	CASSKTGLVKMETQYF
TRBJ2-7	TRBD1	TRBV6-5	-	TGTGCCAGCAGAAAAAACCGGGACAGGGCCTACGAGCAGTACTTC	CASRKNRDRAYEQYF
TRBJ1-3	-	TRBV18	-	TGTGCCAGCTCGTTCGACACCCGGGGACCCGGAAACACCATATATTTT	CASSFDTRGPGNTIYF
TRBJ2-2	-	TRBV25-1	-	TGTGCCAGCAGTGGGGTACTTCCGAACACCGGGGAGCTGTTTTTT	CASSGVLPNTGELFF
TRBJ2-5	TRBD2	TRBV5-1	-	TGCGCCAGCAGCGCCCTCACTAGCGTACAAGAGACCCAGTACTTC	CASSALTSVQETQYF